The clone carrying this T cell receptor (beta chain) has a single count. What it binds is not known. The data were taken from a study of T cell repertoires in aging, cancer and after chemotherapy. Study-wide findings and caveats: Across the chemotherapy interval, each cancer cohort showed higher median generation probability, suggesting thymic rebound.

The template was genomic DNA from peripheral blood, not RNA. The germline CDR1 and CDR2 sequences are DFQATT and SNEGSKA (reference sequence). After removal of 3 bases from V and 2 bases from J, the junction contained 7 bases not matched to a gene. This CDR3 spans 15 amino acids. A mixed TRB-A/B primer pool amplified rearranged TRB by multiplex touch-down PCR. TCRdb re-called the multiplex PCR reads through MiXCR, storing one row per CDR3 protein. The sample yields about 2,500 distinct CDR3 sequences, roughly 31% seen once. The chain employs TRBV20-1 and TRBJ2-5; 9 positions match TRBD1. This TCR was recovered from a human donor with a solid tumor. Sequencing input: blood. CDR3 residues: CSASPGTGFQETQYF. CDR3 bases: TGCAGTGCTAGTCCCGGGACAGGGTTTCAAGAGACCCAGTACTTC.